This T cell receptor (beta chain) was sequenced for a study of shared clonotypes between healthy human individuals. Study conclusions and caveats: In general, naive subsets displayed greater estimated richness than memory subsets did.

With regard to this clone: Its antigen is undetermined.

In the original analysis: ImmunoSEQ output held junction-only sequences without quality scores, so filtering differed. TCRdb keeps only in-frame clones here, not all; method: immunoSEQ multiplex PCR. Clonal size and the V and J genes are those of that table, whereas D and trimming came from the DNA. The table records 1.4 million to 1.5 million clones, around 97% of them present only once. The TCR originated in a man aged 25 to 40 in good health. Material: naive CD4+ T cells sorted from blood. Stated subset: CD45RA+ positively selected.

The CDR3 nucleotides are TGTGCCAGCAGCCCGGGGAGAGGGTGGTACAATGAGCAGTTCTTC. Protein product: CASSPGRGWYNEQFF. V and J are TRBV14 and TRBJ2-1, with a weak D call TRBD2 (5 bases). There are 15 residues in the CDR3. The V gene's germline CDR1 is SGHDN and CDR2 FVKESK. Trimming pared 4 bases from V and 4 bases from J, leaving 14 bases between.